These 32 T cell receptor beta chains came from one sample sequenced in a study of monozygotic twins with inflammatory bowel disease. No DNA is given; TCRdb re-called the 5' RACE reads and lists each CDR3 protein once. The table counts some 100,000 distinct CDR3 sequences; 9.5% to 15% lies in the top ten. Sequenced: blood. The receptor set was obtained from a human donor with ulcerative colitis or Crohn's disease, or a healthy co-twin of an affected twin (not recorded which).

This chain links TRBV7-9 with TRBJ2-3; the D gene TCRdb calls, TRBD2, cannot be checked with no DNA. This CDR3 contains 16 residues. CDR1 is SEHNR, CDR2 FQNEAQ, per germline (reference sequence). CDR3 protein: CASSHLLEVSTDTQYF.

This chain joins TRBV24-1 and TRBJ2-7. The V gene's germline CDR1 is KGHDR and CDR2 SFDVKD. This CDR3 is 13 amino acids long. CDR3 protein: CATSDPHSYEQYF.

CDR3 sequence: CSARGAMPVAEKLFF. The chain joins TRBV20-1 to TRBJ1-4; TCRdb selects TRBD1, and the lack of DNA leaves this call unchecked. This CDR3 contains 15 residues. The germline gives CDR1 DFQATT, CDR2 SNEGSKA (reference sequence).

This chain connects TRBV20-1 to TRBJ2-1; TCRdb returns TRBD2, unconfirmable since there is no DNA. Germline CDR1 DFQATT, CDR2 SNEGSKA (reference sequence). The CDR3 contains 15 residues. CDR3 sequence: CSARDTGLAGPEQFF.

This chain links TRBV2 with TRBJ1-2. Germline lookup yields CDR1 SNHLY and CDR2 FYNNEI. CDR3 length equals 13 residues. This CDR3 reads CASSVDHRVGYTF.

The V call is TRBV19, the J call TRBJ2-1; the TCRdb call, TRBD2, lacks DNA for checking. The CDR3 has 15 amino acids. Germline V lookup: CDR1 LNHDA, CDR2 SQIVND (reference sequence). The CDR3 spells CASRTSGRGYNEQFF.

V and J are TRBV7-9 and TRBJ1-2; TCRdb picks TRBD1, but there is no DNA to check that call. This CDR3 region has 14 residues. CDR1 is SEHNR and CDR2 is FQNEAQ in the germline V gene (reference sequence). The CDR3 sequence: CASSLGQGVDGYTF.

V gene TRBV7-2 combines with J gene TRBJ2-4; TCRdb designates TRBD1, a call that cannot be tested without DNA. Germline V gene sequence: CDR1 SGHTA, CDR2 FQGNSA. The CDR3 is made up of 15 amino acids. CDR3 sequence: CASRRDGVAKNIQYF.

The chain recombines TRBV11-2 with TRBJ2-2; as DNA is missing, the TRBD2 call by TCRdb cannot be tested. The CDR3 sequence is 16 residues long. The V gene's germline CDR1 is SGHAT and CDR2 FQNNGV. The CDR3 spells CASSLSLLSSGGWLFF.

V gene TRBV5-1 combines with J gene TRBJ1-3; TCRdb calls TRBD1, which cannot be checked without DNA. The CDR3 consists of 15 residues. From germline, CDR1 is SGHRS and CDR2 YFSETQ. The CDR3 protein is CASSESTGQGNTIYF.

The V call is TRBV4-3, the J call TRBJ1-2; TCRdb gives TRBD1 as the D gene, but with no DNA this cannot be confirmed. CDR1 and CDR2 (germline): LGHNA, YSLEER. This CDR3 comprises 13 residues. Here the CDR3 reads CASSQAGGADYTF.

This rearrangement joins TRBV7-2 to TRBJ2-1; TCRdb indicates TRBD2, and absent DNA this call remains unverified. The CDR3 is made up of 13 amino acids. Germline V lookup: CDR1 SGHTA, CDR2 FQGNSA. The CDR3 protein is CASSLQVSDEQFF.

The chain's CDR3 is CASRDRINTEAFF. The chain links TRBV2 to TRBJ1-1. The CDR3 has 13 amino acids. Per germline, CDR1 SNHLY and CDR2 FYNNEI.

The gene calls are TRBV19 and TRBJ2-1. CDR3 length: 13 amino acids. Germline V lookup: CDR1 LNHDA, CDR2 SQIVND (reference sequence). The CDR3 sequence is CASSTGLYDEQFF.

This rearrangement joins TRBV5-1 to TRBJ2-7; TCRdb designates TRBD1, a call that cannot be tested without DNA. This CDR3 region has 16 residues. The germline CDR1 and CDR2 sequences are SGHRS and YFSETQ. The CDR3 sequence is CASSWWDSRPSYEQYF. Complete variable domain (other parts from reference TRBV5-1 and TRBJ2-7): KAGVTQTPRYLIKTRGQQVTLSCSPISGHRSVSWYQQTPGQGLQFLFEYFSETQRNKGNFPGRFSGRQFSNSRSEMNVSTLELGDSALYLCASSWWDSRPSYEQYFGPGTRLTVT.

The V gene is TRBV12-3 or TRBV12-4, the J gene TRBJ1-4. The length of the CDR3 is 13 residues. The CDR3 loop reads CASSFSGWEKLFF.

This chain links TRBV5-4 with TRBJ2-3; TCRdb's D call, TRBD2, is unchecked because there is no DNA. Germline values: CDR1 SGHNT, CDR2 YYREEE (reference sequence). The CDR3 has 15 residues. CDR3 protein: CASSFSGGSTDTQYF.

The chain links TRBV10-3 to TRBJ2-1; TCRdb lists TRBD2, though no DNA is available to test this call. Per germline, CDR1 ENHRY and CDR2 SYGVKD. This CDR3 spans 20 amino acids. The CDR3 sequence is CAISDPRDLHPSNIYNEQFF.

The chain has TRBV5-1 and TRBJ1-1; TCRdb's D call of TRBD1 is untestable without DNA. CDR3 length: 13 residues. Germline CDR1 and CDR2: SGHRS and YFSETQ. The CDR3: CASSFLQGTEAFF.

V gene TRBV30 combines with J gene TRBJ2-1; no DNA is available, so the TRBD1 call from TCRdb remains unchecked. The germline CDR1 and CDR2 sequences are GTSNPN and SVGIG (reference sequence). The CDR3 extends over 14 amino acids. The CDR3 loop is CAWSGFGRYNEQLF. Supplemented by reference TRBV30 and TRBJ2-1, the full variable domain reads SQTIHQWPATLVQPVGSPLSLECTVEGTSNPNLYWYRQAAGRGLQLLFYSVGIGQISSEVPQNLSASRPQDRQFILSSKKLLLSDSGFYLCAWSGFGRYNEQLFGPGTRLTVL.

V usage is TRBV11-2 and J usage is TRBJ2-7. Germline V gene data show CDR1 as SGHAT and CDR2 as FQNNGV. The CDR3 runs to 14 residues. The CDR3 here is CASSLAASDDEQYF. The full variable domain, with the rest looked up from reference TRBV11-2 and TRBJ2-7, is EAGVAQSPRYKIIEKRQSVAFWCNPISGHATLYWYQQILGQGPKLLIQFQNNGVVDDSQLPKDRFSAERLKGVDSTLKIQPAKLEDSAVYLCASSLAASDDEQYFGPGTRLTVT.

The rearrangement joins TRBV7-8 to TRBJ1-2; with no DNA, the TCRdb D assignment of TRBD1 cannot be verified. CDR1 and CDR2 (germline): SGHVS, FQNEAQ. There are 14 residues in the CDR3. This CDR3 reads CASSLNRGNYGYTF.

The genes are TRBV5-4 and TRBJ2-7; TCRdb names TRBD1, which stays unverified in the absence of DNA. There are 16 residues in the CDR3. Germline values: CDR1 SGHNT, CDR2 YYREEE (reference sequence). CDR3 sequence: CASSSTTGTGEYEQYF.

The chain couples TRBV19 to TRBJ2-1; TCRdb proposes TRBD1, but this gene call is untestable without DNA. Germline values: CDR1 LNHDA, CDR2 SQIVND (reference sequence). The CDR3 contains 15 residues. The CDR3 here is CASRPWGRGHNEQFF.

The chain carries TRBV28 and TRBJ2-1; no DNA is available, so the TRBD1 call from TCRdb remains unchecked. Germline V lookup: CDR1 MDHEN, CDR2 SYDVKM. This CDR3 spans 15 amino acids. The CDR3 spells CASSFTGLGDNEQFF.

V gene TRBV2 combines with J gene TRBJ1-5; the TCRdb call, TRBD1, lacks DNA for checking. In germline, CDR1 is SNHLY, CDR2 FYNNEI. This CDR3 is built from 13 residues. The CDR3 loop is CASSEGDGRSQHF.

This chain links TRBV12-3 or TRBV12-4 with TRBJ2-1; the D gene TCRdb calls, TRBD2, cannot be checked with no DNA. The CDR3 length is 17 residues. The CDR3 sequence is CASSLRSGGGVYNEQFF.

The V gene is TRBV5-1, the J gene TRBJ1-5. The V gene's germline CDR1 is SGHRS and CDR2 YFSETQ. The CDR3 contains 14 residues. CDR3 loop: CASRADSGNQPQHF.

The chain couples TRBV5-1 to TRBJ2-1; TCRdb's D gene call, TRBD2, goes unchecked for lack of DNA. Per the germline V gene, CDR1 is SGHRS and CDR2 is YFSETQ. CDR3 length equals 15 residues. The CDR3 sequence: CASSGMAGAYNEQFF.

V usage is TRBV11-3 and J usage is TRBJ1-3; TCRdb indicates TRBD1, and absent DNA this call remains unverified. The CDR3 runs 14 residues. Germline V CDR1 and CDR2: SGHNT, YENEEA. The CDR3 region is CASSQTGDGNTIYF.

Considering frequency, this clonotype is medium-sized (0.01 to 0.1%). The rearrangement joins TRBV7-3 to TRBJ2-5; the D call of TRBD2 rests on TCRdb alone, since no DNA is present to check it. CDR3 length: 14 amino acids. Germline CDR1 and CDR2: SGHTA and FQGTGA. CDR3 region: CASTPIGPQETQYF.

This rearrangement joins TRBV21-1 to TRBJ2-1; TCRdb outputs TRBD2, but without DNA this stays unchecked. TRBV21-1 represents a pseudogene. The CDR3 contains 15 residues. CDR3: CASNEEGNSYNEQFF.